This TCR beta chain was recorded in a study of blood T cell repertoires in COVID-19. Study details: The United States, Italy and Spain were the sources of the acute and convalescent COVID-19 samples. Sources were T cells, B-cell-depleted T cells, or PBMCs; the material itself was cDNA or gDNA.

In the original workflow: Amplification of reference gene primers was used by the study to estimate nucleated cell counts. Profiled with immunoSEQ multiplex PCR; TCRdb holds only in-frame clones, not every one. Clone size and the V and J calls come from that table; the DNA yielded D and trimming. The sample records roughly 32,000 clones, approximately 95% being singletons. Trimming took 5 bases from V and 6 from J, leaving 7 bases between them. Germline V lookup: CDR1 LNHDA, CDR2 SQIVND (reference sequence). There are 12 residues in the CDR3. The sequence came from a male donor with active COVID-19. The V gene is TRBV19, the J gene TRBJ2-2; no firm D call. The sequenced material came from peripheral blood. CDR3 residues: CASSQVSGELFF. The CDR3, as DNA: TGTGCCAGTAGTCAGGTGTCCGGGGAGCTGTTTTTT.